The 13 T cell receptor beta chains given below trace back to one sample, sequenced in a study of blood T cells in healthy people across ages. Combining a sample-barcoded 5' primer with a J-beta primer mix, a second PCR ran for roughly 7 to 12 cycles. Using its own MiXCR run on the 5' RACE reads, TCRdb lists one record per CDR3 protein. The sample contains about 930,000 distinct CDR3 sequences, 25% to 35% of which appear only once. The sample was also reused in another study, on T cells of mothers and their children.

What was sequenced was blood. Receptor source: a woman aged 40-49 years in good health.

The rearrangement joins TRBV5-1 to TRBJ1-4; the D gene is possibly TRBD1 (6 bases). The CDR3 contains 16 residues. Trimming pared 4 bases from V and 0 bases from J, leaving 13 bases between. CDR1 is SGHRS and CDR2 is YFSETQ in the germline V gene. The CDR3, as DNA: TGCGCCAGCAGCCCCGGACAGTCAACAACTAATGAAAAACTGTTTTTT. It translates to CASSPGQSTTNEKLFF.

On this clonotype itself: A clone one base away is much larger, so this may be a read error. The chain carries TRBV12-3 or TRBV12-4 and TRBJ2-3, with 10 bases matching TRBD1. The CDR3 is 15 residues long. CDR3 sequence (DNA): TGTACCAGCAGTTTAAGTCGACAGGGGGCCGGTACGCAGTATTTT. Translated, it gives CTSSLSRQGAGTQYF.

This clonotype occurred a few times. This chain joins TRBV20-1 and TRBJ1-2, with 10 positions matching TRBD1. The J segment lost 6 bases and the V segment lost 5 bases, leaving 9 bases of the junction unmatched. Germline V gene lookup returns CDR1 DFQATT and CDR2 SNEGSKA (reference sequence). The CDR3 runs 14 residues. CDR3 loop: CSAFRQGASDGYTF. Here the CDR3 DNA reads TGCAGTGCTTTCCGACAGGGGGCGTCGGATGGCTACACCTTC.

This clonotype occurred a few times. This rearrangement joins TRBV20-1 to TRBJ1-5, with TRBD1 as a possible D gene (5 bases). Trimming left V 6 bases short and J 0 bases short, with 12 bases between. The CDR3 is made up of 14 amino acids. CDR1 and CDR2 (germline): DFQATT, SNEGSKA (reference sequence). CDR3 sequence (DNA): TGCAGTGCAAGGGGCGTCTATAGCAATCAGCCCCAGCATTTT. This gives the protein CSARGVYSNQPQHF.

This chain connects TRBV5-5 to TRBJ2-7; the D gene could be TRBD1 or TRBD2 (6 bases each). The CDR3 totals 16 residues. Germline V CDR1 and CDR2: SGHKS, YYEKEE (reference sequence). The V gene lost 5 bases and the J gene lost 6 bases, with 24 bases spanning the gap. CDR3 in amino acids: CASSPYGVVGGREQYF. CDR3 in DNA: TGTGCCAGCAGTCCATATGGGGTCGTGGGGGGCCGCGAGCAGTACTTC.

The table lists this clonotype with a few counts. The gene calls are TRBV9 and TRBJ2-3; D perhaps matches TRBD2 (5 bases). V was clipped by 3 bases and J by 2 bases, with 13 bases between them. The V gene's germline CDR1 is SGDLS and CDR2 YYNGEE. The CDR3 runs 15 residues. CDR3 in amino acids: CASSDRSGTTDTQYF. CDR3 coding DNA: TGTGCCAGCAGCGATCGGAGCGGAACCACAGATACGCAGTATTTT.

Notes on this clonotype: Germline is not matched at one junction end, which may reflect a read error. J is TRBJ1-3 and V is TRBV20-1; D unresolved. Germline-derived CDR1 and CDR2 are DFQATT and SNEGSKA (reference sequence). The length of the CDR3 is 13 residues. CDR3 sequence (DNA): TGCAGTGCATGGTCCCTCTCTGGAGACACCATATATTTT. This translates into CSAWSLSGDTIYF.

This clonotype was observed a few times. J is TRBJ2-7 and V is TRBV11-2; 8 bases align to TRBD2. CDR3 length equals 14 residues. Germline V gene sequence: CDR1 SGHAT, CDR2 FQNNGV. J lost 6 bases, V lost 1 base, and 5 bases had no gene match. Here the CDR3 reads CASSLAGGPLEQYF. CDR3 coding DNA: TGTGCCAGCAGCTTAGCGGGGGGGCCTCTCGAGCAGTACTTC.

The rearrangement links TRBV18 to TRBJ2-7; a possible D gene is TRBD2 (7 bases). The CDR3 has 15 residues. Looked up from germline, CDR1 is KGHSH and CDR2 is LQKENI. The germline V and J ends were trimmed by 2 bases and 5 bases, with 16 bases remaining between them. The CDR3 DNA reads TGTGCCAGCTCACCATCGCTAACAGGGAGGGACGAGCAGTACTTC. It codes for CASSPSLTGRDEQYF.

The chain couples TRBV7-3 to TRBJ1-5; D is possibly TRBD1 (6 bases). Trimming stripped 4 bases from V and 6 bases from J, with 10 bases between. The CDR3 is made up of 13 amino acids. Germline CDR1 SGHTA, CDR2 FQGTGA. The CDR3 bases are TGTGCCAGCAGCTCAGGGGTCGGTCAGCCCCAGCATTTT. It codes for CASSSGVGQPQHF. Supplemented by reference TRBV7-3 and TRBJ1-5, the full variable domain reads GAGVSQTPSNKVTEKGKYVELRCDPISGHTALYWYRQSLGQGPEFLIYFQGTGAADDSGLPNDRFFAVRPEGSVSTLKIQRTERGDSAVYLCASSSGVGQPQHFGDGTRLSIL.

A few counts support this clonotype. The J gene is TRBJ1-2, the V gene TRBV5-1; 7 bases are a match to TRBD1. Per the germline V gene, CDR1 is SGHRS and CDR2 is YFSETQ. The CDR3 covers 14 residues. V lost 4 bases to trimming and J lost 7 bases; unmatched junction nucleotides: 10. The CDR3 DNA is TGCGCCAGCAGCCTAACAGGGGAATCGCGTGGCTACACCTTC. This encodes CASSLTGESRGYTF.

Note on this clonotype: Compared with germline, one end of the junction differs, possibly owing to a read error. This chain links TRBV2 with TRBJ1-1; D gene ambiguous. This CDR3 comprises 13 residues. Germline V CDR1 and CDR2: SNHLY, FYNNEI. CDR3 residues: CASSVKGDTGAFF. CDR3 coding DNA: TGTGCCAGCAGTGTAAAGGGCGACACTGGAGCTTTCTTT.

This clonotype appeared a few times. This rearrangement joins TRBV6-6 to TRBJ1-2; D is ambiguous. This CDR3 has 14 amino acids. Per germline, CDR1 MNHNY and CDR2 SVGAGI (reference sequence). Trimming removed 0 bases at V and 3 bases at J, with 8 bases between. The CDR3 loop is CASSYSNSDYGYTF. The CDR3 DNA is TGTGCCAGCAGTTACTCGAACAGCGACTATGGCTACACCTTC.